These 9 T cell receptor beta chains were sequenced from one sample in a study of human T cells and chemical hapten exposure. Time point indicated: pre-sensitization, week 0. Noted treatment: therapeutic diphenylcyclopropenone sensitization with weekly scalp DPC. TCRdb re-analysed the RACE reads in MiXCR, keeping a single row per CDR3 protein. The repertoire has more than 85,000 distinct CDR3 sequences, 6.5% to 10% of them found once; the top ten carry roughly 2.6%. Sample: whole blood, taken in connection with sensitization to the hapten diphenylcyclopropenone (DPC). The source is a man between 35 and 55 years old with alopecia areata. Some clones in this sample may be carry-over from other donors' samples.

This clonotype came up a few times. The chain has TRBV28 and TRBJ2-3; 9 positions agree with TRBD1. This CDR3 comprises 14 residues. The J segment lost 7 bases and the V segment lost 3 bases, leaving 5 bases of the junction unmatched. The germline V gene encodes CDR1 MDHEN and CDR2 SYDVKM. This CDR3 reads CASSFNRGLYTQYF. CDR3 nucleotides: TGTGCCAGCAGTTTTAACAGGGGGCTTTATACGCAGTATTTT. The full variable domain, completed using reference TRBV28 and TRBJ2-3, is DVKVTQSSRYLVKRTGEKVFLECVQDMDHENMFWYRQDPGLGLRLIYFSYDVKMKEKGDIPEGYSVSREKKERFSLILESASTNQTSMYLCASSFNRGLYTQYFGPGTRLTVL.

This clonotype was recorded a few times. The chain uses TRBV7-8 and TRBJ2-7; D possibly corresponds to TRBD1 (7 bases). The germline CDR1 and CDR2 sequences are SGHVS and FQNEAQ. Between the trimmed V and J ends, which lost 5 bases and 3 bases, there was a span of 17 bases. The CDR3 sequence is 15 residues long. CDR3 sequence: CASSGGQAGLYEQYV. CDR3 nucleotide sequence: TGTGCCAGCAGCGGTGGACAGGCGGGGCTCTACGAGCAGTACGTC.

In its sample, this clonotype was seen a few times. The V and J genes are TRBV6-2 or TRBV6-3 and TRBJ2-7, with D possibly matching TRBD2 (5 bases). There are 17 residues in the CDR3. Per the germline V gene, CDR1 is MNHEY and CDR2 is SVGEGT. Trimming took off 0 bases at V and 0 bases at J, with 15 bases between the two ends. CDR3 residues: CASSYSLRAMSSYEQYV. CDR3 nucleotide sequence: TGTGCCAGCAGTTACTCGCTGCGGGCTATGAGCTCCTACGAGCAGTACGTC.

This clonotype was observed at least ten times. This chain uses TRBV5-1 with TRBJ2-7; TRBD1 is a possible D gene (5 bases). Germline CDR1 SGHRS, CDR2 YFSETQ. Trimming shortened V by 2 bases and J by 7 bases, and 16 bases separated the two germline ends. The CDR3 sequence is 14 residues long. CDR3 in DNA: TGCGCCAGCAGCTTCAATCAGGGTGCGGAGGAGCAGTACTTC. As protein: CASSFNQGAEEQYF.

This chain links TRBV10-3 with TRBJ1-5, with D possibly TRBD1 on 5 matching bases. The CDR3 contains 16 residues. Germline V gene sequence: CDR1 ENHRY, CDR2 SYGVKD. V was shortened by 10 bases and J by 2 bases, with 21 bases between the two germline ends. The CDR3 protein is CATQTGTPAGNQPQHF. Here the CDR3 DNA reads TGTGCCACCCAAACCGGGACTCCCGCCGGCAATCAGCCCCAGCATTTT.

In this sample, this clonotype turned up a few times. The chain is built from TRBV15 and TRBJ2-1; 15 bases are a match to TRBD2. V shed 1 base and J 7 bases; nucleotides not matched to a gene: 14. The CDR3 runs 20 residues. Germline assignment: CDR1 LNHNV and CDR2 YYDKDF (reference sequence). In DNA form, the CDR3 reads TGTGCCACCAGCAGAGCCCCGATTCCGGCCGGGACTAGCGGGAGGAATGAGCAGTTCTTC. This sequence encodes CATSRAPIPAGTSGRNEQFF.

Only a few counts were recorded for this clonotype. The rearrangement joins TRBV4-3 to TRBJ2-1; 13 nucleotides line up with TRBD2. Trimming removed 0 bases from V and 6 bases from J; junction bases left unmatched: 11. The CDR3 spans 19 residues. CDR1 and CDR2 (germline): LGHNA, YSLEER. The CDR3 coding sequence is TGCGCCAGCAGCCAAGATAGGGGGACTAGCGGGATTCCCTTCAATGAGCAGTTCTTC. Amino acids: CASSQDRGTSGIPFNEQFF.

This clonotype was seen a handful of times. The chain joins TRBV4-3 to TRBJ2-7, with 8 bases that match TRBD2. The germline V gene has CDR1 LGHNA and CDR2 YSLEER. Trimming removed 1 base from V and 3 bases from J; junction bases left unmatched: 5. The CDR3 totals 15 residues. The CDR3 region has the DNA TGCGCCAGCAGCCAAGTGGCTAGCGGGTACTACGAGCAGTACGTC. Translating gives CASSQVASGYYEQYV.

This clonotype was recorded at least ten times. The CDR3 sequence is CASSPLGVAGSAGANVLTF. For the CDR3, the DNA is TGTGCCAGCTCACCACTGGGCGTAGCGGGATCTGCTGGGGCCAACGTCCTGACTTTC. This chain joins TRBV18 and TRBJ2-6; 8 bases are shared with TRBD2. Germline V gives CDR1 KGHSH, CDR2 LQKENI. This CDR3 spans 19 amino acids. V lost 1 base and J lost 2; bases outside the gene matches: 10.